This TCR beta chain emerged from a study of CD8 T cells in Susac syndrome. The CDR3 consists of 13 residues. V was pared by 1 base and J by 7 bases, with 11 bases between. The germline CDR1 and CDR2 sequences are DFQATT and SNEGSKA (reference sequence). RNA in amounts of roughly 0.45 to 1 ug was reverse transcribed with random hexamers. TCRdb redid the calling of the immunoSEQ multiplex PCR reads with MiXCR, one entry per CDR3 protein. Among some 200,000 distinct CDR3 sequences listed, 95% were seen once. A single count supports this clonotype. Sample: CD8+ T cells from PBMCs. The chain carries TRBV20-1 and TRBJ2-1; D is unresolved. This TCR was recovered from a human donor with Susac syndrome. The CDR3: CSARVTVTNEQFF. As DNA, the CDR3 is TGCAGTGCTAGAGTAACGGTTACTAATGAGCAGTTCTTC.